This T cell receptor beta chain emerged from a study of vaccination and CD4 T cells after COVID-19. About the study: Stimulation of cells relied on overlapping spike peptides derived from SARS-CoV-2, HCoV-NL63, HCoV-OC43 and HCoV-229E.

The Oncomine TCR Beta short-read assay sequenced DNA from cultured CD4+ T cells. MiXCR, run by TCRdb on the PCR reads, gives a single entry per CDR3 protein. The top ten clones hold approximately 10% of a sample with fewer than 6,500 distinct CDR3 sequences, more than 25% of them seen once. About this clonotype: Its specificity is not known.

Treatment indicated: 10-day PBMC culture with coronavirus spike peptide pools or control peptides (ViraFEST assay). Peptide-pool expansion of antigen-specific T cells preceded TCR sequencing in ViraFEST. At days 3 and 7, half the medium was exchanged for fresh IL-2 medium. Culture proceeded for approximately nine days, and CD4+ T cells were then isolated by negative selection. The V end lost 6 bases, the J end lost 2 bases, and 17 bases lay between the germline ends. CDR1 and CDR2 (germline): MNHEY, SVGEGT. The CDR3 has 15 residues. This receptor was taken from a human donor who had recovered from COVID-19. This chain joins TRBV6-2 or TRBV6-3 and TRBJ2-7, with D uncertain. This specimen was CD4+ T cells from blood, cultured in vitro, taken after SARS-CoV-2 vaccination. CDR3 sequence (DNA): TGTGCCAGCAGCCTCCTGCTCCGCGGCACCTACGAGCAGTACTTC. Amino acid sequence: CASSLLLRGTYEQYF.